The rows below give T cell receptor beta chains drawn from one sample of a study of cytomegalovirus exposure and HLA in healthy donors. Data came from immunoSEQ multiplex PCR; TCRdb stores just in-frame clones and leaves some out. The table records 200,000 or so clones, approximately 88% of them present only once. The sequenced sample was PBMCs. These receptors all come from a boy aged 2 to 10 in good health and CMV-seronegative. CDR3s include the opening cysteine and the closing phenylalanine or tryptophan. D genes are given only for firm matches. Part of the rows lack a size; the others show once, few, many or a class for expanded clones.

clone_size j_call d_call v_call cdr3_aa cdr3_nt
NA TRBJ2-2 NA TRBV6-1 CASSGQLSTGELFF TGTGCCAGCAGTGGGCAGTTGTCCACCGGGGAGCTGTTTTTT
NA TRBJ2-5 TRBD2 TRBV12-5 CASGPYMGLASQETQYF TGTGCTAGTGGTCCTTATATGGGACTAGCGTCTCAAGAGACCCAGTACTTC
few TRBJ1-2 NA TRBV29-1 CSVLPGLSSYGYTF TGCAGCGTCCTCCCGGGACTGAGCTCCTATGGCTACACCTTC
NA TRBJ2-1 TRBD2 TRBV5-4 CASSGLAGEHEQFF TGTGCCAGCAGCGGACTAGCGGGAGAGCATGAGCAGTTCTTC
NA TRBJ2-1 NA TRBV7-8 CASSRQGRRNEQFF TGTGCCAGCAGCCGGCAGGGTAGAAGAAATGAGCAGTTCTTC
NA TRBJ2-7 TRBD2 TRBV9 CASSVGGGNYEQYF TGTGCCAGCAGCGTGGGGGGAGGGAACTACGAGCAGTACTTC
NA TRBJ1-1 NA TRBV2 CASSVGDTEAFF TGTGCCAGCAGTGTGGGAGATACTGAAGCTTTCTTT
NA TRBJ1-2 NA TRBV6-5 CASSYFPTGGAPGYTF TGTGCCAGCAGTTACTTCCCTACGGGGGGGGCGCCTGGCTACACCTTC
NA TRBJ1-5 NA TRBV19 CASSIGDRGRQPQHF TGTGCCAGTAGTATAGGGGATAGGGGTAGGCAGCCCCAGCATTTT
NA TRBJ2-1 TRBD1 TRBV29-1 CSAGTGGLSSYNEQFF TGCAGCGCCGGGACAGGGGGCCTGAGCTCCTACAATGAGCAGTTCTTC
NA TRBJ2-1 NA TRBV13 CASSSGETDEQFF TGTGCCAGCAGCTCCGGGGAGACGGATGAGCAGTTCTTC
NA TRBJ1-5 TRBD1 TRBV6-1 CASRPQGAGQPQHF TGTGCCAGCAGGCCTCAGGGGGCTGGTCAGCCCCAGCATTTT
once TRBJ2-3 TRBD1 TRBV7-9 CASSLQGQGADTQYF TGTGCCAGCAGCTTACAGGGACAGGGGGCAGATACGCAGTATTTT
NA TRBJ1-3 TRBD1 TRBV9 CASSVGGGPWGNTIYF TGTGCCAGCAGCGTAGGAGGGGGCCCGTGGGGAAACACCATATATTTT
NA TRBJ1-4 NA TRBV18 CASSPRNEKLFF TGTGCCAGCTCACCCCGTAATGAAAAACTGTTTTTT
few TRBJ2-3 NA TRBV18 CASSGGGGPDTQYF TGTGCCAGCTCCGGGGGCGGGGGTCCAGATACGCAGTATTTT
NA TRBJ1-2 NA TRBV6-1 CASSVEADNNGYTF TGTGCCAGCAGTGTAGAGGCAGATAATAATGGCTACACCTTC
NA TRBJ2-7 NA TRBV29-1 CSVSQDYEQYF TGCAGCGTTTCACAGGATTACGAGCAGTACTTC
NA TRBJ2-7 NA TRBV7-8 CASSGVSYEQYF TGTGCCAGCTCCGGGGTCTCCTACGAGCAGTACTTC
NA TRBJ2-3 TRBD1 TRBV19 CASIQGASSTDTQYF TGTGCCAGTATACAGGGGGCTAGTAGCACAGATACGCAGTATTTT
NA TRBJ2-7 TRBD1 TRBV7-9 CASSPSWQGDSYEQYF TGTGCCAGCAGCCCCTCGTGGCAGGGGGACTCCTACGAGCAGTACTTC
once TRBJ1-2 NA TRBV29-1 CSVERGQTNYGYTF TGCAGCGTCGAGAGAGGACAAACTAACTATGGCTACACCTTC
NA TRBJ2-1 TRBD2 TRBV7-9 CASSRGVDEQFF TGTGCCAGCAGCCGGGGGGTAGATGAGCAGTTCTTC
NA TRBJ2-6 NA TRBV19 CASSLLQARGRGANVLTF TGTGCCAGTAGTCTATTACAGGCGCGGGGCAGGGGGGCCAACGTCCTGACTTTC
NA TRBJ1-2 TRBD1 TRBV5-6 CASVLGRGRGGYTF TGTGCCAGCGTCCTCGGCAGGGGGCGTGGTGGCTACACCTTC
NA TRBJ2-7 NA TRBV6-1 CASSDIDGAPSYEQYF TGTGCCAGCAGTGATATAGACGGAGCCCCCTCCTACGAGCAGTACTTC
NA TRBJ2-1 NA TRBV19 CASNPGLYNEQFF TGTGCCAGTAACCCGGGTCTCTACAATGAGCAGTTCTTC
NA TRBJ2-1 NA TRBV27 CASRINGSPSYNEQFF TGTGCCAGCAGAATTAACGGGAGTCCCTCCTACAATGAGCAGTTCTTC
once TRBJ1-5 NA TRBV6-1 CASSDRLIFGRLGRKPQHF TGTGCCAGCAGTGACCGACTGATTTTCGGCCGCCTAGGGAGGAAGCCCCAGCATTTT
NA TRBJ2-3 TRBD1 TRBV11-1 CASSPGTGADADTQYF TGTGCCAGCAGCCCCGGGACAGGGGCGGACGCAGATACGCAGTATTTT
NA TRBJ2-1 NA TRBV5-1 CASSLSGNPQFF TGCGCCAGCAGCTTATCCGGGAACCCGCAGTTCTTC
NA TRBJ2-3 TRBD2 TRBV11-2 CASSFISGGADTQYF TGTGCCAGCAGCTTTATCAGCGGGGGGGCAGATACGCAGTATTTT
NA TRBJ2-3 NA TRBV9 CASSVDFTTSTDTQYF TGTGCCAGCAGCGTAGACTTCACGACTAGCACAGATACGCAGTATTTT
few TRBJ2-2 NA TRBV6-1 CASSEAVSFNTGELFF TGTGCCAGCAGTGAAGCTGTCAGTTTCAACACCGGGGAGCTGTTTTTT
NA TRBJ1-2 NA TRBV13 CASSFFGRGYGYTF TGTGCCAGCAGCTTTTTCGGCAGGGGCTATGGCTACACCTTC
NA TRBJ2-5 NA TRBV21-1 CASTQTRLAGEDFQETQYF TGTGCCAGCACCCAAACCCGACTAGCGGGAGAGGATTTCCAAGAGACCCAGTACTTC